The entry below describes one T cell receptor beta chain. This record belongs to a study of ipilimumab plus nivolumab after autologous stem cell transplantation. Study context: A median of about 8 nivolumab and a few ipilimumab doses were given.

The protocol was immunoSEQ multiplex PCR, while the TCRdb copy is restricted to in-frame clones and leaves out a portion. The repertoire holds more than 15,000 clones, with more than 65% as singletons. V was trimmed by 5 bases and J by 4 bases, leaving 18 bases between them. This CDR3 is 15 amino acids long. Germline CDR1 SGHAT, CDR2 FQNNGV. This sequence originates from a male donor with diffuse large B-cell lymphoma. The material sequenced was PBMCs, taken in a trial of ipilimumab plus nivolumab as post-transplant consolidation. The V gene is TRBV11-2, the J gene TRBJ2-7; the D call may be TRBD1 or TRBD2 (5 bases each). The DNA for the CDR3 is TGTGCCAGCAGCCCACTAACGGGGCTATTTTACGAGCAGTACTTC. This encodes CASSPLTGLFYEQYF. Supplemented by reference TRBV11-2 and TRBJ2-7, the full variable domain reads EAGVAQSPRYKIIEKRQSVAFWCNPISGHATLYWYQQILGQGPKLLIQFQNNGVVDDSQLPKDRFSAERLKGVDSTLKIQPAKLEDSAVYLCASSPLTGLFYEQYFGPGTRLTVT.